A single sample is the source of the 8 T cell receptor beta chains below, sequenced in a study of T cell responses to AZD1222 COVID-19 vaccine (dated by TCRdb to 2020 to 2023). The library was made by the immunoSEQ multiplex PCR assay. Held by TCRdb, this immuneACCESS table contains in-frame sequences only and omits some clones. Under half of the omission traces to an unresolved V gene where checked; the cause of the rest is unknown. In this sample the table shows some 92,000 clones, 91% of which occur a single time. Of the sample, 7.5% falls within the top ten clones. Taken with the paper, the label for time point translates to: baseline before first vaccination. The sequences come from peripheral blood, collected on day 0 of AZD1222 vaccination. The receptors come from an adult in good health.

Notes on this clone: A read error may account for a junction end that differs from germline. This chain uses TRBV2 with TRBJ1-6; a weak D match, TRBD1 (6 bases). The CDR3 is 13 residues long. CDR1 and CDR2 from the germline V gene are SNHLY and FYNNEI. CDR3 DNA: TGTGCCGGCAGGGGTGACTATAATTCACCCCTCCACTTT. Encoded protein: CAGRGDYNSPLHF.

V gene TRBV7-2 combines with J gene TRBJ2-7; tentative D call: TRBD1 (6 bases). Trimming shortened V by 6 bases and J by 4 bases, and 16 bases separated the two germline ends. The CDR3 runs to 14 residues. CDR1 SGHTA and CDR2 FQGNSA come from the germline V gene. CDR3 DNA: TGTGCCAGCAGTTTGGGATGGGGGCCATACGAGCAGTACTTC. It translates to CASSLGWGPYEQYF.

The rearrangement uses TRBV21-1 and TRBJ2-7; the table gives TRBD1 as D, unverified against the DNA. TRBV21-1 is tagged as a pseudogene. This CDR3 region has 14 residues. In DNA, the CDR3 is TGTGCCAGCACCACAAAGGACAGGGGGGACGAGCAGTACTTC. This gives the protein CASTTKDRGDEQYF.

The gene calls are TRBV7-3 and TRBJ1-1; TRBD1 is a possible D gene (5 bases). V shed 6 bases and J shed 3 bases, with 14 bases lying between them. This CDR3 region has 14 residues. The V gene's germline CDR1 is SGHTA and CDR2 FQGTGA. CDR3 loop: CASSAGWGYTEAFF. The CDR3 bases are TGTGCCAGCAGTGCAGGGTGGGGTTACACTGAAGCTTTCTTT.

This clone was counted between two and nine times. V gene TRBV7-9 combines with J gene TRBJ2-7, with D maybe TRBD1 (6 bases). The V gene's germline CDR1 is SEHNR and CDR2 FQNEAQ (reference sequence). This CDR3 is 12 amino acids long. Trimming removed 8 bases from V and 2 bases from J, with 10 bases in between. CDR3 nucleotide sequence: TGTGCCAGCGGGCAGGGGACCTACGAGCAGTACTTC. Its protein product is CASGQGTYEQYF.

This clone was observed a few times. The same CDR3 also results from other DNA sequences found in this sample. The chain uses TRBV9 and TRBJ2-2; unclear D gene. V was trimmed by 0 bases and J by 2 bases, leaving 5 bases between them. CDR3 length equals 14 residues. Germline V lookup: CDR1 SGDLS, CDR2 YYNGEE. CDR3 nucleotide sequence: TGTGCCAGCAGCGTAGAGGGTAACACCGGGGAGCTGTTTTTT. Translated, it gives CASSVEGNTGELFF.

This clone appeared a few times. In DNA form, the CDR3 reads TGTGCCAGCAGCCAAGGGGACGCCGTATCCTACGAGCAGTACTTC. Translation: CASSQGDAVSYEQYF. The gene calls are TRBV4-2 and TRBJ2-7; D possibly uses TRBD1 or TRBD2 (5 bases each). Trimming removed 1 base at V and 1 base at J, with 11 bases between. Germline V gene sequence: CDR1 LGHNA, CDR2 YNFKEQ. This CDR3 comprises 15 residues.

The rearrangement links TRBV27 to TRBJ1-5; TRBD1 agrees at 7 bases. V shed 4 bases, J shed 5 bases, and the junction held 2 bases outside the gene matches. The CDR3 has 13 amino acids. CDR1 and CDR2 (germline): MNHEY, SMNVEV (reference sequence). The CDR3 region is CASSWTGDQPQHF. The CDR3 DNA reads TGTGCCAGCAGTTGGACAGGTGATCAGCCCCAGCATTTT.